The 27 T cell receptor beta chains in this list originate from one sample, sequenced in a study of blood T cells in healthy people across ages. It was with a sample-barcoded 5' primer and a J-beta primer mix that a second PCR of roughly 7 to 12 cycles was run. From the 5' RACE reads, TCRdb called clonotypes with MiXCR, one entry per CDR3 protein. Of around 1,000,000 distinct CDR3 sequences listed, about 25% were seen once; the top ten hold about 0.8%. These sequences were also reported in another study, on T cells of mothers and their children.

Source material: blood. These receptors came from a girl aged 2 to 9 in good health.

This clonotype has a handful of counts. The chain couples TRBV7-9 to TRBJ2-7; either TRBD1 or TRBD2 may supply D (5 bases each). Germline V CDR1 and CDR2: SEHNR, FQNEAQ (reference sequence). This CDR3 contains 15 residues. Between the trimmed V and J ends, which lost 5 bases and 3 bases, there was a span of 17 bases. CDR3 protein: CASSPTRDGGYEQYF. The CDR3 DNA reads TGTGCCAGCAGCCCGACCCGGGACGGAGGCTACGAGCAGTACTTC.

This clonotype was seen a few times. V and J are TRBV28 and TRBJ2-3; 15 bases fit TRBD2. The CDR3 sequence is 20 residues long. V dropped 5 bases and J dropped 4; count of bases not matched to a gene: 16. Germline CDR1 reads MDHEN; CDR2 reads SYDVKM. This chain's CDR3 is CASSPGLAGGYGASPDTQYF. The CDR3 region has the DNA TGTGCCAGCAGTCCTGGACTAGCGGGAGGGTACGGGGCCTCCCCAGATACGCAGTATTTT.

This clonotype was detected only a few times. The V call is TRBV20-1, the J call TRBJ2-5, with unresolved D. TRBJ2-7 explains the end of the DNA better; the J call may be wrong. This CDR3 contains 12 residues. CDR1 is DFQATT and CDR2 is SNEGSKA in the germline V gene (reference sequence). The CDR3 region has the DNA TGCAGTGCTAGTGCGGTACCCTACGAGCAGTACTTC. Its protein is CSASAVPYEQYF.

This clonotype showed up just a few times. The chain employs TRBV7-2 and TRBJ1-2; D not resolved. CDR1 and CDR2 from the germline V gene are SGHTA and FQGNSA. With 7 bases removed from V and 6 bases from J, the gap between germline ends came to 21 bases. The CDR3 length is 15 residues. The CDR3 nucleotides read TGTGCCAGCACCTTGACCCCCGGGGAGGTGCATGGCTACACCTTC. Its translation: CASTLTPGEVHGYTF.

The V call is TRBV7-2, the J call TRBJ1-2; D perhaps matches TRBD1 (5 bases). From germline, CDR1 is SGHTA and CDR2 FQGNSA. The CDR3 has 15 amino acids. V dropped 2 bases and J dropped 2 bases, with 12 bases sitting between them. DNA of the CDR3: TGTGCCAGCAGCTTACTTGGGACGAGCAACTATGGCTACACCTTC. This encodes CASSLLGTSNYGYTF. Full variable domain (remainder filled in from reference TRBV7-2 and TRBJ1-2): GAGVSQSPSNKVTEKGKDVELRCDPISGHTALYWYRQSLGQGLEFLIYFQGNSAPDKSGLPSDRFSAERTGGSVSTLTIQRTQQEDSAVYLCASSLLGTSNYGYTFGSGTRLTVV.

The chain employs TRBV7-8 and TRBJ2-1; the D is unclear. The V end was cut by 8 bases, the J end by 0 bases, with 8 bases between. The germline V gene has CDR1 SGHVS and CDR2 FQNEAQ. The CDR3 has 13 amino acids. In DNA, the CDR3 is TGTGCCAGCGGCCTTTTCTCCTACAATGAGCAGTTCTTC. Its protein product is CASGLFSYNEQFF.

V gene TRBV5-1 combines with J gene TRBJ2-7; TRBD2 matches 8 bases. The tail of the sequence fits TRBJ2-1 better, so the J call may be wrong. The V gene's germline CDR1 is SGHRS and CDR2 YFSETQ. This CDR3 comprises 15 residues. CDR3 bases: TGCGCCAGCAGCGTTTGGAGCGGGGGAAACAATGAGCAGTTCTTC. Amino acids: CASSVWSGGNNEQFF.

The CDR3 DNA reads as TGTGCCAGCAGCTTATACGTAGGGTCCCCAGATACGCAGTATTTT. Amino acid sequence: CASSLYVGSPDTQYF. The J gene is TRBJ2-3, the V gene TRBV7-9, with D uncertain. CDR1 SEHNR and CDR2 FQNEAQ come from the germline V gene (reference sequence). V lost 2 bases and J 4 bases, leaving 13 bases between the germline ends. This CDR3 contains 15 residues.

The chain carries TRBV6-6 and TRBJ1-2; D perhaps matches TRBD1 (5 bases). Germline CDR1 and CDR2: MNHNY and SVGAGI (reference sequence). The CDR3 is 15 amino acids. The V end lost 1 base, the J end lost 4 bases, and 13 bases lay between the germline ends. This CDR3 reads CASSYYPGPSYGYTF. CDR3 sequence (DNA): TGTGCCAGCAGTTACTACCCAGGGCCAAGCTATGGCTACACCTTC.

In this sample, this clonotype turned up a few times. V and J are TRBV24-1 and TRBJ2-3, with a tentative D call TRBD2 (5 bases). The CDR3 runs to 13 residues. Germline CDR1 KGHDR, CDR2 SFDVKD. Trimming took 9 bases from V and 6 from J, leaving 15 bases between them. The CDR3 sequence is CATGAVFGDTQYF. As DNA, the CDR3 is TGTGCCACCGGAGCGGTCTTTGGGGATACGCAGTATTTT.

CDR3 protein: CASSYFAGLVTGANVLTF. The CDR3, as DNA: TGTGCCAGCAGTTACTTTGCGGGACTAGTAACCGGGGCCAACGTCCTGACTTTC. The chain links TRBV6-5 to TRBJ2-6; 8 positions agree with TRBD2. V gave up 1 base and J gave up 4 bases; unmatched junction bases: 9. Germline V gives CDR1 MNHEY, CDR2 SVGAGI. The CDR3 consists of 18 residues.

This clonotype was observed a handful of times. The chain links TRBV29-1 to TRBJ2-1, with TRBD2 matching 7 bases. The J call is uncertain, as TRBJ2-7 better fits the DNA end. This CDR3 is 14 amino acids long. From germline, CDR1 is SQVTM and CDR2 ANQGSEA. The CDR3 nucleotides are TGCAGCGTCTTTTTTGTGGGAGGGTTGGACGAGCAGTACTTC. This gives the protein CSVFFVGGLDEQYF.

There are a few counts of this clonotype. The V and J genes are TRBV20-1 and TRBJ2-5, with 12 bases aligning to TRBD2. J lost 5 bases, V lost 0 bases, and 10 bases had no gene match. CDR3 length: 17 residues. CDR1 is DFQATT, CDR2 SNEGSKA, per germline (reference sequence). The CDR3 loop reads CSAREATSGGLVETQYF. The CDR3 DNA reads TGCAGTGCTAGAGAGGCGACTAGCGGGGGCCTGGTTGAGACCCAGTACTTC.

The chain combines TRBV28 with TRBJ2-4; D remains ambiguous. This CDR3 has 14 amino acids. V was trimmed by 4 bases and J by 0 bases, leaving 7 bases between them. Germline loops: CDR1 MDHEN, CDR2 SYDVKM. DNA of the CDR3: TGTGCCAGCAGTTACGAGATAGCCAAAAACATTCAGTACTTC. It encodes CASSYEIAKNIQYF.

This clonotype occurred a few times. The V call is TRBV4-3, the J call TRBJ2-5; a possible D gene is TRBD2 (5 bases). The CDR3 totals 15 residues. V lost 0 bases, J lost 1 base, and 9 bases lay in between. From germline, CDR1 is LGHNA and CDR2 YSLEER. CDR3 sequence: CASSQEAGLQETQYF. For the CDR3, the DNA is TGCGCCAGCAGCCAAGAGGCAGGACTCCAAGAGACCCAGTACTTC.

This clonotype occurred a few times. V is TRBV20-1 and J is TRBJ2-3; 10 bases align to TRBD2. The CDR3 covers 16 residues. Germline-derived CDR1 and CDR2 are DFQATT and SNEGSKA (reference sequence). The junction had 10 bases not matched to a gene; V was cut back by 1 base and J by 6 bases. This CDR3 is CSARGRRLAGTDTQYF. CDR3 coding DNA: TGCAGTGCTAGAGGCCGCCGACTAGCGGGTACGGATACGCAGTATTTT.

This clonotype came up a few times. This chain joins TRBV3-1 and TRBJ2-5; 8 positions match TRBD2. This CDR3 contains 15 residues. Looked up from germline, CDR1 is LGHDT and CDR2 is YNNKEL (reference sequence). After removal of 0 bases from V and 4 bases from J, the junction contained 4 bases not matched to a gene. CDR3 bases: TGTGCCAGCAGCCAAGATCAAGCGGGGGTAGAGACCCAGTACTTC. Its protein product is CASSQDQAGVETQYF.

The CDR3 bases are TGCAGCGTTGAGAATCCCCGTGCGTTCACTGAAGCTTTCTTT. Protein: CSVENPRAFTEAFF. This chain uses TRBV29-1 with TRBJ1-1; D ambiguous. The CDR3 totals 14 residues. Between the trimmed V and J ends, which lost 3 bases and 4 bases, there was a span of 15 bases. Germline V gives CDR1 SQVTM, CDR2 ANQGSEA.

As DNA, the CDR3 is TGTGCCAGCACCCGAGGACAGTTTGAAGCTTTCTTT. Its translation is CASTRGQFEAFF. The V and J genes are TRBV6-6 and TRBJ1-1; possibly TRBD1 for D (6 bases). This CDR3 has 12 amino acids. Per germline, CDR1 MNHNY and CDR2 SVGAGI (reference sequence). The V gene lost 7 bases and the J gene lost 7 bases, with 13 bases spanning the gap.

This clonotype was seen a handful of times. The J gene is TRBJ2-5, the V gene TRBV29-1; TRBD1 matches 9 bases. V dropped 0 bases and J dropped 5; count of bases not matched to a gene: 4. Germline V gene lookup returns CDR1 SQVTM and CDR2 ANQGSEA. This CDR3 is 14 amino acids long. Written as DNA, the CDR3 is TGCAGCGTTGAAGACTACAGGGGGCTGGAGACCCAGTACTTC. Amino acids: CSVEDYRGLETQYF.

This clonotype turned up a few times. The V and J genes are TRBV18 and TRBJ2-3, with 9 bases that match TRBD1. In germline, CDR1 is KGHSH, CDR2 LQKENI. CDR3 length: 17 residues. V trimming: 6 bases; J trimming: 3 bases; junction bases outside the gene matches: 13. The CDR3, as DNA: TGTGCCAGCTCTCTAATTTCCGCGGACAGGGGAACAGATACGCAGTATTTT. Its protein is CASSLISADRGTDTQYF.

The chain joins TRBV7-2 to TRBJ2-7; D ambiguous. The germline V gene has CDR1 SGHTA and CDR2 FQGNSA. The CDR3 sequence is 12 residues long. The V end lost 1 base, the J end lost 9 bases, and 10 bases lay between the germline ends. CDR3 sequence: CASSLGDSVQYF. The CDR3 DNA is TGTGCCAGCAGCTTAGGTGACTCCGTGCAGTACTTC. Complete variable domain (other parts from reference TRBV7-2 and TRBJ2-7): GAGVSQSPSNKVTEKGKDVELRCDPISGHTALYWYRQSLGQGLEFLIYFQGNSAPDKSGLPSDRFSAERTGGSVSTLTIQRTQQEDSAVYLCASSLGDSVQYFGPGTRLTVT.

The chain couples TRBV7-2 to TRBJ2-5, with 9 positions matching TRBD2. Germline CDR1 and CDR2: SGHTA and FQGNSA. CDR3 size: 15 residues. V lost 3 bases to trimming and J lost 4 bases; unmatched junction nucleotides: 6. The CDR3, as DNA: TGTGCCAGCAGCTTTCAGCGGGGGGACGGAGAGACCCAGTACTTC. This gives the protein CASSFQRGDGETQYF.

The chain joins TRBV3-1 to TRBJ2-1; 8 positions agree with TRBD2. J gave up 0 bases and V 6 bases, and 7 bases lay outside the gene matches. In germline, CDR1 is LGHDT, CDR2 YNNKEL (reference sequence). There are 16 residues in the CDR3. DNA for the CDR3: TGTGCCAGCAGGCAACGCGGGGGGAGCTCCTACAATGAGCAGTTCTTC. Translation gives CASRQRGGSSYNEQFF.

The rearrangement uses TRBV6-5 and TRBJ2-7, with D perhaps TRBD2 (5 bases). V was trimmed by 0 bases and J by 0 bases, leaving 12 bases between them. This CDR3 is built from 16 residues. Germline V gene lookup returns CDR1 MNHEY and CDR2 SVGAGI. CDR3 coding DNA: TGTGCCAGCAGTTACTCCCGGGATGGAGGCTCCTACGAGCAGTACTTC. It specifies CASSYSRDGGSYEQYF.

The sample holds a few counts of this clonotype. The V gene is TRBV10-3, the J gene TRBJ2-1; the match to TRBD2 covers 8 bases. CDR1 is ENHRY and CDR2 is SYGVKD in the germline V gene. V trimming: 1 base; J trimming: 5 bases; junction bases outside the gene matches: 4. The CDR3 loop spans 15 amino acids. CDR3 DNA: TGTGCCATCAGTGAGTGGGCTAGCGGGCACAATGAGCAGTTCTTC. Amino acids: CAISEWASGHNEQFF.

A note on this clonotype: A much larger clone differs from this one at a single base, so this may be a read error. J is TRBJ2-7 and V is TRBV9, with D possibly TRBD2 on 6 matching bases. The germline V gene encodes CDR1 SGDLS and CDR2 YYNGEE. The CDR3 has 12 amino acids. V lost 3 bases and J 8 bases, leaving 12 bases between the germline ends. The CDR3: CASSDGGHKQYF. CDR3 DNA: TGTGCCAGCAGCGACGGAGGGCACAAGCAGTACTTC.